This TCR beta chain originates from a study of T cell responses to AZD1222 COVID-19 vaccine. Overall study results and limits: Spike was spanned by vaccine-associated CD4 TCRs, with dominance at 160-218 and 743-854. Repertoires were collected only later (after the peak T cell response had occurred).

In this sample, this clone turned up once. What it binds is unknown. Produced via immunoSEQ multiplex PCR; TCRdb's table is partial and in-frame only. The data contain approximately 210,000 clones, approximately 94% of them singletons. CDR3 length equals 13 residues. From germline, CDR1 is LGHDT and CDR2 YNNKEL (reference sequence). Trimming stripped 4 bases from V and 0 bases from J, with 7 bases between. The genes are TRBV3-1 (or the pseudogene TRBV3-2) and TRBJ2-7; D call uncertain. The TCR comes from an adult who received the MenACWY meningococcal vaccine as a control. Sequenced material: peripheral blood, taken 28 days after the second dose of the MenACWY control vaccine. The CDR3 protein is CASSRGISYEQYF. The CDR3 DNA sequence: TGTGCCAGCAGCCGCGGAATCTCCTACGAGCAGTACTTC.